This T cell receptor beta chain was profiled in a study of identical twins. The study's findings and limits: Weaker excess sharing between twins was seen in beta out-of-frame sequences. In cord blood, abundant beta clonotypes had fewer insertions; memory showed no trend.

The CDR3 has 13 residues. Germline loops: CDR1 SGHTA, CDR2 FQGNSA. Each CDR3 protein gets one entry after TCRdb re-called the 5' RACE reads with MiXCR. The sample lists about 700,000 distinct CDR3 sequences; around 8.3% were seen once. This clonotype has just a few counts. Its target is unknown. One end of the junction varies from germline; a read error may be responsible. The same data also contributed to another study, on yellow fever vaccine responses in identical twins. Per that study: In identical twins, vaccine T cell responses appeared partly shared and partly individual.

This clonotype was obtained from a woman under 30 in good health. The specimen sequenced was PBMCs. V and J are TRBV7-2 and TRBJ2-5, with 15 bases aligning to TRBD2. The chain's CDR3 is CASSPGTSGGPWF. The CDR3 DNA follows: TGTGCCAGCAGCCCCGGGACTAGCGGGGGGCCATGGTTC. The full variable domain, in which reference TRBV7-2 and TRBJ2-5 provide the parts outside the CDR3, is GAGVSQSPSNKVTEKGKDVELRCDPISGHTALYWYRQSLGQGLEFLIYFQGNSAPDKSGLPSDRFSAERTGGSVSTLTIQRTQQEDSAVYLCASSPGTSGGPWFGPGTRLLVL.